The 25 T cell receptor delta chains listed next were all sequenced from one sample in a study of γδ T cells in repeated Plasmodium falciparum infection. Gammadelta T cells were flow-sorted from PBMC into Vgamma9/Vdelta2+ and Vdelta2-negative populations for bulk analysis. TCRdb repeated clone calling on the multiplex PCR reads with CATT. This table has approximately 53,000 delta-chain clones, 1.7% appearing once. Material: gamma-delta T cells from blood. The receptors were gathered from a pool of human donors (malaria-infected and uninfected, not separated).

This clone was observed at least ten times. V and J are TRDV1 and TRDJ2; TRDD3 is a possible D gene (7 bases). CDR3 length: 18 residues. CDR1 and CDR2 (germline): TSWWSYY, QGS. Trimming took 0 bases from V and 2 from J, leaving 16 bases between them. In DNA form, the CDR3 reads TGTGCTCTTGGGGAACTCTCCTACCCTGGGGGGTTGACAGCACAACTCTTCTTT. Translated, it gives CALGELSYPGGLTAQLFF.

This clone was found a few times. This DNA's translation differs at residue 18 from TCRdb's protein, which comes from a much larger clone; a read error is likely, and the protein shown is translated from the DNA. CDR3 residues: CAFPLSFHVLHSVLGDKGHTDKLIF. The CDR3 bases are TGTGCCTTCCCACTAAGCTTCCACGTTCTACATTCGGTACTGGGGGATAAGGGGCACACCGATAAACTCATCTTT. The rearrangement joins TRDV3 to TRDJ1, with 11 bases matching TRDD3. This CDR3 region has 25 residues. Unmatched junction bases numbered 36, after V lost 3 bases and J lost 0 bases. CDR1 TVYSNPD and CDR2 GDNSRS come from the germline V gene (reference sequence).

Comments on this clone: TCRdb pairs this DNA with a much larger clone's protein that differs at residue 10, likely a read error; the protein shown was translated from the DNA. For the CDR3, the DNA is TGTGCCTGTGACACCCTGGGTTTACTGGAGACGCACACCGATAAACTCATCTTT. Protein sequence: CACDTLGLLETHTDKLIF. The rearrangement links TRDV2 to TRDJ1; D may be TRDD3 (5 bases). Germline matching of the DNA provided the J gene here, since TCRdb leaves it blank. The length of the CDR3 is 18 residues. In germline, CDR1 is GEAIGNYY, CDR2 EKD. Trimming left V 0 bases short and J 0 bases short, with 19 bases between.

This clone has at least ten counts. The sample contains more than one DNA sequence encoding this CDR3. This chain links TRDV3 with TRDJ2, with TRDD3 matching 9 bases. The CDR3 is 17 amino acids. Per the germline V gene, CDR1 is TVYSNPD and CDR2 is GDNSRS (reference sequence). The V segment lost 4 bases and the J segment 0 bases; nucleotides outside the gene matches: 12. CDR3 bases: TGTGCCTGTACCTACGGGGGATACTCCACTTTGACAGCACAACTCTTCTTT. It specifies CACTYGGYSTLTAQLFF.

This clone occurred a few times. This likely came from a read error, as a far larger clone is one base away. The sample has other DNA sequences that encode this CDR3 too. The chain couples TRDV1 to TRDJ1; 9 positions match TRDD3. Germline CDR1 reads TSWWSYY; CDR2 reads QGS. The CDR3 is made up of 23 amino acids. DNA of the CDR3: TGTGCTCTCGGGGAACGGAGAGGGGCCAGGGGGGGATACTTGCAACCTAACACCGATAAACTCATCTTT. This translates into CALGERRGARGGYLQPNTDKLIF.

This clone was picked up a small number of times. The protein that TCRdb holds for this DNA derives from a much larger clone and differs from the translated DNA at residue 10, which likely indicates a read error; the protein shown here is translated from the DNA. The chain combines TRDV1 with TRDJ1; 7 nucleotides align to TRDD3. The ends lost 1 base at V and 10 bases at J; junction bases unmatched: 6. Germline V gene lookup returns CDR1 TSWWSYY and CDR2 QGS. The CDR3 is 13 amino acids. In nucleotides, the CDR3 is TGTGCTCTTGGGGAACACTGGGGCCTTAGACTCATCTTT. The encoded protein is CALGEHWGLRLIF.

This clone has a count of ten or more. TCRdb shows a much larger clone's protein in place of this DNA's translation, and the two differ at residue 16, likely through a read error; the protein shown is translated from the DNA. For the CDR3, the DNA is TGTGCTCTTGGGGAGACATACTTGGGGACGGCCACCGATAAACTCACCTTT. As protein: CALGETYLGTATDKLTF. The V gene corresponds to TRDV1; no J gene was called; TRDD3 is taken as the D call from the table, unchecked against the DNA. This CDR3 has 17 amino acids. From germline, CDR1 is TSWWSYY and CDR2 QGS.

This clone was seen a handful of times. The protein recorded in TCRdb matches a much larger clone and deviates from this DNA's translation at residue 4, suggesting a read error; the protein here is obtained by translating the DNA. The gene calls are TRDV2 and TRDJ1; D might be TRDD2 (7 bases). Since TCRdb gives no J gene, matching the DNA to germline was used here to assign it. The germline gives CDR1 GEAIGNYY, CDR2 EKD. The CDR3 is 30 amino acids. The CDR3 coding sequence is TGTGCCTGTGGCACCCCTCGTAGTATTCCTACTGGAGTCTGGGGATCCCCCGTATTGGCCCTCTCATATCCCACCGATAAACTCATCTTT. As protein: CACGTPRSIPTGVWGSPVLALSYPTDKLIF.

Regarding this clone: Given a far larger clone just one base away, this is likely a sequencing read error. This CDR3 is also generated by other DNA sequences in the sample. J is TRDJ1 and V is TRDV1, with 8 bases fitting TRDD3. V lost 6 bases to trimming and J lost 0 bases; unmatched junction nucleotides: 21. This CDR3 comprises 20 residues. Germline CDR1 is TSWWSYY and CDR2 is QGS. Here the CDR3 DNA reads TGTGCTCTTGGAGAGTTACTCTGGGGGACGAGTTTAAAGTACACCGATAAACTCATCTTT. This codes for CALGELLWGTSLKYTDKLIF.

The sample holds many counts of this clone. This sequence joins TRDV1 and TRDJ2; D might be TRDD3 (6 bases). The V end lost 3 bases, the J end lost 2 bases, and 25 bases lay between the germline ends. This CDR3 comprises 20 residues. CDR1 is TSWWSYY and CDR2 is QGS in the germline V gene. The CDR3 DNA sequence: TGTGCTCTTGGGGACCCCCGCCACCCTACGAGATACGCCTTGACAGCACAACTCTTCTTT. It specifies CALGDPRHPTRYALTAQLFF.

This clone was counted ten times or more. With a far larger clone one base away, a read error is the likely cause. This same CDR3 is encoded by further DNA sequences in the sample. In nucleotides, the CDR3 is TGTGCTCTTGGGGCCTTCAAACCCACACTGGGGGATACCCCTCCCCTCCTAACAGCACAACTCTTCTTT. Its protein is CALGAFKPTLGDTPPLLTAQLFF. The V call is TRDV1, the J call TRDJ2; 12 nucleotides agree with TRDD3. TCRdb leaves out the J gene; it was filled in here by matching the DNA to germline. The CDR3 length is 23 residues. Germline CDR1 and CDR2: TSWWSYY and QGS. The V gene end was trimmed by 4 bases and the J gene end by 5 bases; junction bases not matched to a gene: 26.

This clone was detected only a few times. The likely explanation is a read error, given a far larger clone one base away. The same CDR3 can be traced to other DNA sequences in this sample. This rearrangement joins TRDV1 to TRDJ1; TRDD3 matches 10 bases. Unmatched junction bases numbered 12, after V lost 5 bases and J lost 0 bases. There are 18 residues in the CDR3. In germline, CDR1 is TSWWSYY, CDR2 QGS. The DNA of the CDR3 is TGTGCTCTTGGGACCCACCTGGGGGATAAGTACAACACCGATAAACTCATCTTT. Its protein is CALGTHLGDKYNTDKLIF.

This clone occurred a few times. This DNA's translation and the protein TCRdb lists, from a much larger clone, do not match at residue 18, likely due to a read error; the protein shown is translated from the DNA. This sequence joins TRDV2 and TRDJ3; 13 bases are a match to TRDD3. The CDR3 consists of 20 residues. Looked up from germline, CDR1 is GEAIGNYY and CDR2 is EKD. CDR3 DNA sequence: TGTGCCTGTGACACGTTCACTGGGGGATACGTTAACAGGGACACCCGACAGACGTTTTTC. Translating it yields CACDTFTGGYVNRDTRQTFF.

The table lists this clone with a few counts. A read error is likely here: a far larger clone is one base away. The same CDR3 also results from other DNA sequences found in this sample. This chain uses TRDV1 with TRDJ1; D might be TRDD3 (9 bases). Per germline, CDR1 TSWWSYY and CDR2 QGS. This CDR3 spans 28 amino acids. This CDR3 reads CALGELGGRVFFRASYELGDFRTDKLIF. The CDR3 region has the DNA TGTGCCCTTGGGGAACTAGGGGGTCGGGTCTTCTTTCGGGCTTCCTACGAGCTGGGGGATTTTCGCACCGATAAACTCATCTTT.

This clone was detected a few times. The protein in TCRdb stems from a much larger clone and differs at residue 13 from this DNA's translation, likely a read error; here the protein is translated from the DNA. V gene assignment gives TRDV1, but the J gene was left uncalled; the table's D call, TRDD3, was not checked against the DNA. The CDR3 loop spans 22 amino acids. Germline V lookup: CDR1 TSWWSYY, CDR2 QGS. The chain's CDR3 is CALGEPRRRDTRAPFHSDKVIF. The DNA for the CDR3 is TGTGCTCTTGGGGAACCTCGGAGAAGAGATACGCGGGCACCATTCCACAGCGATAAAGTCATCTTT.

This clone was counted ten times or more. The rearrangement uses TRDV1 and TRDJ1, with 13 positions matching TRDD3. CDR3 length: 20 residues. CDR1 and CDR2 (germline): TSWWSYY, QGS. V shed 0 bases, J shed 1 base, and the junction held 11 bases outside the gene matches. The CDR3 DNA sequence: TGTGCTCTTGGGGAACTACCCTTGTACTGGGGGATACGGGTCACCGATAAACTCATCTTT. It is translated as CALGELPLYWGIRVTDKLIF.

This clone was picked up a small number of times. With only one base between it and a far larger clone, this is likely a read error. This CDR3 is also generated by other DNA sequences in the sample. V and J are TRDV1 and TRDJ1; the match to TRDD3 covers 10 bases. TCRdb leaves out the J gene; it was filled in here by matching the DNA to germline. Germline V lookup: CDR1 TSWWSYY, CDR2 QGS. The CDR3 runs to 19 residues. This chain's CDR3 is CALGSPGGYGPPYTDKLIF. CDR3 nucleotides: TGTGCTCTTGGGTCCCCAGGGGGATACGGTCCTCCGTACACTGATAAACTCATCTTT.

This clone was seen only a few times. TCRdb has a much larger clone's protein, which differs at residue 4 from the translation of this DNA, likely because of a read error; what is shown is the protein translated from the DNA. The chain recombines TRDV1 with TRDJ1; 7 bases match TRDD3. The J segment lost 0 bases and the V segment lost 7 bases, leaving 20 bases of the junction unmatched. The CDR3 is 19 residues long. Looked up from germline, CDR1 is TSWWSYY and CDR2 is QGS. This CDR3 is CALEGGVLRIRSYTDKLIF. CDR3 bases: TGTGCTCTTGAGGGGGGCGTCCTCAGGATACGCTCGTACACCGATAAACTCATCTTT.

In the case of this clone: TCRdb's listed protein matches a much larger clone and diverges from this DNA's translation at residue 6, likely through a read error; the protein shown comes from the DNA. V gene TRDV1 combines with J gene TRDJ1; 12 nucleotides agree with TRDD3. The J segment lost 3 bases and the V segment lost 2 bases, leaving 16 bases of the junction unmatched. This CDR3 is 20 amino acids long. Germline V lookup: CDR1 TSWWSYY, CDR2 QGS. The CDR3 DNA reads as TGTGCTCTTGGGGAAGACCCCGGGGCCTGGGGGATACGAGTTTCCGATAAACTCATCTTT. Protein sequence: CALGEDPGAWGIRVSDKLIF.

In regard to this clone: This DNA's translation and the protein TCRdb lists, from a much larger clone, do not match at residue 15, likely due to a read error; the protein shown is translated from the DNA. The chain carries TRDV1 and TRDJ1, with 9 bases identical to TRDD3. The CDR3 is 23 residues long. With V trimmed by 5 bases and J by 0 bases, 28 bases remained unmatched. Germline V gene sequence: CDR1 TSWWSYY, CDR2 QGS. The CDR3 nucleotides read TGTGCTCTTGGGAAGGGAGTCCCTACGTGGTATACTGGGGGACTCCGGTACACCGATAAACTCATCTTT. Translation: CALGKGVPTWYTGGLRYTDKLIF.

As to this clone: The likely explanation is a read error, given a far larger clone one base away. The same CDR3 also results from other DNA sequences found in this sample. V gene TRDV1 combines with J gene TRDJ1; D gene uncertain. As TCRdb names no J gene, one was assigned here on the basis of a DNA match to germline. The CDR3 is made up of 17 amino acids. Germline V lookup: CDR1 TSWWSYY, CDR2 QGS. Trimming left V 1 base short and J 5 bases short, with 20 bases between. CDR3 residues: CALGERWFTPRADKLIF. CDR3 bases: TGTGCTCTTGGGGAACGATGGTTTACTCCTCGGGCTGATAAACTCATCTTT.

This clone was counted only a few times. A read error likely explains this, since a far larger clone differs by one base. The same CDR3 is also encoded by other DNA sequences in this sample. The chain carries TRDV3 and TRDJ1; 8 bases line up with TRDD3. The V gene's germline CDR1 is TVYSNPD and CDR2 GDNSRS (reference sequence). This CDR3 spans 18 amino acids. The CDR3 DNA sequence: TGCGCCTCTGCCCTCCAACCTTGGGGGATCCAGTACACCGATAAACTCATCTTT. This encodes CASALQPWGIQYTDKLIF.

A remark on this clone: For this DNA, TCRdb reports the protein of a much larger clone, which diverges at residue 14, most likely from a read error; the protein presented here is translated directly from the DNA. The J gene is TRDJ1, the V gene TRDV1; tentative D call: TRDD2 (5 bases). The CDR3 runs 19 residues. Trimming left V 1 base short and J 3 bases short, with 24 bases between. CDR1 is TSWWSYY and CDR2 is QGS in the germline V gene. The CDR3 loop reads CALGEPSDRLYPYPDKLIF. The CDR3 DNA reads as TGTGCTCTTGGGGAACCCTCGGACAGGCTTTACCCCTACCCCGATAAACTCATCTTT.

This clone was seen at least ten times. This sequence is one base from a far larger clone and is likely a read error. Other DNA sequences in this specimen translate into the identical CDR3. The rearrangement links TRDV2 to TRDJ1, with no clear D. Germline V gives CDR1 GEAIGNYY, CDR2 EKD. CDR3 length equals 15 residues. Deletions cut 7 bases from V and 0 bases from J, with 17 bases between. CDR3 loop: CACDSAPPYTDKLIF. The CDR3 nucleotides are TGTGCCTGCGACTCCGCCCCCCCCTACACCGATAAACTCATCTTT.

This clone was recorded a few times. The protein given by TCRdb reflects a much larger clone and differs at residue 11 from this DNA's translation, likely from a read error; the protein shown is the DNA's translation. The V gene is TRDV1, the J gene TRDJ3, with a tentative D call TRDD2 (6 bases). Matching the DNA to germline supplied the J gene, which TCRdb does not give. Germline values: CDR1 TSWWSYY, CDR2 QGS. This CDR3 is built from 24 residues. V shed 0 bases and J shed 4 bases, with 31 bases lying between them. The CDR3 DNA reads as TGTGCTCTTGGGGAACTAGGTTCCTCCAGATCACTGCAACCTTTCCTATGGGACACCCGACAGATGTTTTTC. It codes for CALGELGSSRSLQPFLWDTRQMFF.